This T cell receptor beta chain was retrieved from a study of identical twins (dated by TCRdb to 2016 to 2018). Some background on the complete study: TCR alpha and beta repertoires from monozygotic twins, unrelated adults of various ages and cord blood were deep-sequenced to test whether fetal clonotypes persist. To rule out contamination, replicate twin experiments were performed at different times with different library preparation protocols. Here is what the overall study found, with its caveats: Compared with coincidental sharing between unrelated individuals, out-of-frame TCR alpha sequences shared between twins showed an excess of sequences with low generation probability. A weaker excess of twin sharing was found in beta out-of-frame sequences because the signal-to-noise ratio was lowered by fewer shared sequences. Invariant T cells such as MAIT and iNKT could partly confound zero-insertion analyses, although diverse VJ usage argued against such confounding for most clonotypes. Because the same donors could not be followed over many years, the conclusions depended on cross-sectional statistical analysis. Recombination models systematically underestimated out-of-frame TCR alpha sharing in monozygotic twins but agreed with sharing between unrelated individuals. Fewer insertions were carried by abundant cord blood beta clonotypes, a similar but weaker trend appeared in young adult naive repertoires, and no such trend appeared in memory repertoires.

The library was built by means of 5' RACE. TCRdb records Illumina HiSeq 2000 as the sequencer. Template switching added a universal primer binding site, and the final cDNA carried a unique molecular identifier that allowed TCR cDNA molecules to be counted accurately. Specific primers in the conserved constant-segment region were used to synthesize first-strand cDNA for TCR alpha and beta chains. Each cDNA library was double barcoded, with a SMART-Mk sample barcode plus Illumina barcodes, to control for contamination. TruSeq adapter sequences along with Illumina sample barcodes were introduced in two successive PCR steps. Sequencing of the TCR alpha and beta cDNA libraries was done on the Illumina HiSeq platform using custom primers. As for the original processing: Unique molecular identifiers were extracted from raw reads with MiGEC, and CDR3 positions were determined with MiXCR. For each individual, recombination models were inferred using an EM algorithm with the repgenHMM and IGoR tools. The tcR package in R was used for shared clonotype analysis, with sharing normalized by the product of cloneset sizes. To study raw recombination without the effects of thymic and clonal selection, out-of-frame nonproductive sequences were analyzed. The public reads were quality trimmed at Q25 with fastp and then assembled into clones with MiXCR by TCRdb, keeping productive beta chains. Entries are consolidated by CDR3 protein sequence, retaining the most common genes and DNA. The authors' filters were not applied to this entry. The sample records a few hundred thousand distinct CDR3 sequences, approximately 8.5% of which are singletons. Of the sample, over 2% is held by the ten largest clones.

The CDR3 runs 13 amino acids, cysteine and phenylalanine included. CDR3 DNA only is kept here, 39 bases in frame from base 1. The germline ends are 3 bases apart after V is trimmed by 1 base and J by 0 bases. The germline V gene yields SGHTA for CDR1 and FQGNSA for CDR2. There are many counts of this clonotype. Its antigen has not been determined. The input lacks base qualities; no much larger clone sits a single base away. All donors were healthy Caucasians. Three pairs of female monozygotic twins, all aged roughly 18 to 30 years, made up the twin cohort. Miltenyi CD45RO+ enrichment and human naive T-cell isolation kits were used to isolate memory (CD45RO+) and naive T cells from PBMC. The sample also formed part of further work on yellow fever vaccine responses in identical twins. The second study's authors report: The authors reported that the T cell response to vaccination in identical twins appeared partly convergent and partly personalized. The study precisely tracked vaccine-responding T cell clones in identical twins.

The receptor's source is a young woman in good health. The sequencing input was memory (CD45RO+) T cells sorted from blood. This sample's cell subset or site label indicates: CD45RO+ enriched T cells. The chain was built from TRBV7-2 and TRBJ1-2; the D gene is unclear. The DNA sequence is as follows: TGTGCCAGCAGCTTAGATACTAACTATGGCTACACCTTC. It codes for CASSLDTNYGYTF.